The 25 T cell receptor beta chains given below trace back to one sample, sequenced in a study of cytomegalovirus exposure and HLA in healthy donors. The PCR had 60 Vbeta and 13 Jbeta primers. Measured with immunoSEQ multiplex PCR; TCRdb has only the in-frame clones, and not every one. Here the sample spans under 200,000 clones, roughly 84% being singletons. The sample was PBMCs. Source of these receptors: a boy aged 2 to 10 in good health and CMV-seronegative.

V usage is TRBV9 and J usage is TRBJ2-5; TRBD2 aligns across 8 bases. The CDR3 totals 14 residues. CDR1 SGDLS and CDR2 YYNGEE come from the germline V gene. J gave up 11 bases and V 0 bases, and 9 bases lay outside the gene matches. CDR3 DNA sequence: TGTGCCAGCAGCGTAGCTGTGGGACTAGAATATCAGTACTTC. Amino acid sequence: CASSVAVGLEYQYF.

Remarks on this clone: The sample contains more than one DNA sequence encoding this CDR3. The V call is TRBV7-9, the J call TRBJ1-1, with TRBD1 as a possible D gene (5 bases). CDR1 and CDR2 from the germline V gene are SEHNR and FQNEAQ (reference sequence). CDR3 size: 14 residues. With 1 base removed from V and 0 bases from J, the gap between germline ends came to 6 bases. The CDR3 here is CASSLGQLNTEAFF. CDR3 bases: TGTGCCAGCAGCTTAGGACAGTTGAACACTGAAGCTTTCTTT.

This clone was found a few times. The V and J genes are TRBV14 and TRBJ2-2; D not resolved. The germline V gene encodes CDR1 SGHDN and CDR2 FVKESK. V dropped 4 bases and J dropped 6 bases, with 9 bases sitting between them. CDR3 length: 13 residues. CDR3 region: CASSPLRAGELFF. The CDR3 DNA is TGTGCCAGCAGCCCCTTAAGAGCCGGGGAGCTGTTTTTT.

The V and J genes are TRBV5-1 and TRBJ2-1; 10 bases fit TRBD2. After removal of 0 bases from V and 14 bases from J, the junction contained 5 bases not matched to a gene. CDR1 SGHRS and CDR2 YFSETQ come from the germline V gene. CDR3 length: 13 residues. The DNA for the CDR3 is TGCGCCAGCAGCTTGGCAGCGGGAGGGGGGGAGTTCTTC. Translation gives CASSLAAGGGEFF.

The rearrangement joins TRBV5-1 to TRBJ2-7; 16 positions match TRBD2. Germline lookup yields CDR1 SGHRS and CDR2 YFSETQ. The CDR3 spans 17 residues. With 3 bases clipped from V and 4 bases from J, the junction kept 7 bases outside the gene matches. The CDR3 DNA is TGCGCCAGCAGCTCGGGACTAGCGGGAGGGATAAGATACGAGCAGTACTTC. This codes for CASSSGLAGGIRYEQYF.

The chain couples TRBV4-2 to TRBJ2-2; D unresolved. Between the trimmed V and J ends, which lost 0 bases and 6 bases, there was a span of 8 bases. The CDR3 totals 14 residues. Germline V gives CDR1 LGHNA, CDR2 YNFKEQ. This chain's CDR3 is CASSQEGGPGELFF. Written as DNA, the CDR3 is TGTGCCAGCAGCCAAGAAGGCGGCCCCGGGGAGCTGTTTTTT.

J is TRBJ2-7 and V is TRBV5-4; TRBD1 matches 7 bases. Germline V gene data show CDR1 as SGHNT and CDR2 as YYREEE (reference sequence). The CDR3 runs 14 residues. V shed 4 bases and J 2 bases; nucleotides not matched to a gene: 6. The CDR3 protein is CASSARQGTYEQYF. The CDR3 region has the DNA TGTGCCAGCAGCGCGAGACAGGGAACCTACGAGCAGTACTTC.

In DNA form, the CDR3 reads TGTGCCAGCAGTGCGTACGACTCTGGGGCCAACGTCCTGACTTTC. Translated: CASSAYDSGANVLTF. V usage is TRBV27 and J usage is TRBJ2-6; D gene uncertain. V gave up 5 bases and J gave up 0 bases, with 8 bases separating them. CDR1 is MNHEY, CDR2 SMNVEV, per germline (reference sequence). The CDR3 has 15 amino acids.

This CDR3 is CASSSLSTDTQYF. The CDR3 DNA is TGTGCCAGCAGTTCTTTGAGTACAGATACGCAGTATTTT. The chain recombines TRBV25-1 with TRBJ2-3; unclear D gene. V was trimmed by 5 bases and J by 3 bases, leaving 9 bases between them. The CDR3 is 13 residues long. Germline CDR1 MGHDK, CDR2 SYGVNS.

V is TRBV6-1 and J is TRBJ2-5, with unresolved D. V was clipped by 5 bases and J by 0 bases, with 13 bases between them. The CDR3 spans 15 residues. CDR1 and CDR2 (germline): MNHNS, SASEGT. The CDR3, as DNA: TGTGCCAGCAGTAACAGCCTGCTGTACCAAGAGACCCAGTACTTC. This encodes CASSNSLLYQETQYF.

The V call is TRBV5-6, the J call TRBJ1-2; 10 bases align to TRBD1. Germline loops: CDR1 SGHDT, CDR2 YYEEEE. The CDR3 loop spans 18 amino acids. Trimming took 3 bases from V and 6 from J; bases not matched to a gene: 17. The CDR3, as DNA: TGTGCCAGCAGCTCGGGTTTTGAGACAGGGGGCGGTTTGGATGGCTACACCTTC. Translation gives CASSSGFETGGGLDGYTF.

This clone has only a few counts. The chain is built from TRBV6-5 and TRBJ1-1; D is undetermined. The germline V gene has CDR1 MNHEY and CDR2 SVGAGI. The CDR3 runs to 15 residues. The V end lost 0 bases, the J end lost 1 base, and 9 bases lay between the germline ends. The DNA for the CDR3 is TGTGCCAGCAGTTACTCGTTCGGGAGGAACACTGAAGCTTTCTTT. As protein: CASSYSFGRNTEAFF.

The chain combines TRBV5-8 with TRBJ2-2; tentatively, D is TRBD2 (5 bases). The V and J ends lost 0 bases and 2 bases respectively, with 8 bases between them. The CDR3 runs 15 residues. Germline values: CDR1 SGHTS, CDR2 YDEGEE. The CDR3 region has the DNA TGTGCCAGCAGCTTGGGGCTAGCCAACACCGGGGAGCTGTTTTTT. Translating gives CASSLGLANTGELFF. The full variable domain, in which reference TRBV5-8 and TRBJ2-2 provide the parts outside the CDR3, is EAGVTQSPTHLIKTRGQQATLRCSPISGHTSVYWYQQALGLGLQFLLWYDEGEERNRGNFPPRFSGRQFPNYSSELNVNALELEDSALYLCASSLGLANTGELFFGEGSRLTVL.

V is TRBV29-1 and J is TRBJ2-1; 12 nucleotides line up with TRBD2. The CDR3 has 14 residues. Germline V gene lookup returns CDR1 SQVTM and CDR2 ANQGSEA. V was clipped by 6 bases and J by 8 bases; unmatched bases: 8. The CDR3 spells CSVSPRLAGDEQFF. The CDR3, as DNA: TGCAGCGTCTCCCCCAGACTAGCGGGAGATGAGCAGTTCTTC.

This clone has only one observation. The chain has TRBV10-3 and TRBJ2-7, with a possible D match to TRBD2 (6 bases). This CDR3 region has 15 residues. Deletions cut 0 bases from V and 1 base from J, with 10 bases between. Germline lookup yields CDR1 ENHRY and CDR2 SYGVKD. CDR3 nucleotides: TGTGCCATCAGTGAGTCTGGCGGGAAATCCTACGAGCAGTACTTC. Amino acids: CAISESGGKSYEQYF.

The rearrangement joins TRBV6-5 to TRBJ2-4, with D possibly matching TRBD1 (6 bases). The CDR3 totals 16 residues. Looked up from germline, CDR1 is MNHEY and CDR2 is SVGAGI. Trimming took 0 bases from V and 0 from J, leaving 9 bases between them. The CDR3 here is CASSYSAGAAKNIQYF. For the CDR3, the DNA is TGTGCCAGCAGTTACTCAGCAGGGGCAGCCAAAAACATTCAGTACTTC.

The V and J genes are TRBV6-5 and TRBJ2-5; no clear D. The DNA end is more similar to TRBJ2-7, so the J call may be wrong. The CDR3 has 11 amino acids. Germline V gene data show CDR1 as MNHEY and CDR2 as SVGAGI. CDR3 sequence: CASSYLNEQYF. The DNA for the CDR3 is TGTGCCAGCAGTTACCTAAACGAGCAGTACTTC.

The CDR3 nucleotides are TGCGCCAGCAGCCCCGGGACTAGCGGGAAAAACGGGGAGCTGTTTTTT. Translating it yields CASSPGTSGKNGELFF. This chain uses TRBV4-1 with TRBJ2-2; TRBD2 matches 13 bases. Germline V gene lookup returns CDR1 MGHRA and CDR2 YSYEKL. CDR3 size: 16 residues. With 4 bases clipped from V and 7 bases from J, the junction kept 6 bases outside the gene matches.

The chain has TRBV5-1 and TRBJ1-1; a weak D match, TRBD1 (5 bases). CDR3 length equals 16 residues. Trimming removed 3 bases at V and 7 bases at J, with 22 bases between. Germline V gene data show CDR1 as SGHRS and CDR2 as YFSETQ. The chain's CDR3 is CASSSLGGDQVLEAFF. The CDR3 DNA reads TGCGCCAGCAGCTCCTTGGGGGGGGACCAGGTTCTTGAAGCTTTCTTT.

The DNA of the CDR3 is TGCGCCAGCAGCCAAGTATACAGCGGGAGCTACGAGCAGTACTTC. Its translation: CASSQVYSGSYEQYF. The chain links TRBV4-1 to TRBJ2-7, with 8 bases fitting TRBD2. Germline CDR1 is MGHRA and CDR2 is YSYEKL. This CDR3 comprises 15 residues. J gave up 3 bases and V 1 base, and 5 bases lay outside the gene matches.

The chain has TRBV2 and TRBJ2-5, with TRBD1 matching over 9 bases. CDR1 and CDR2 (germline): SNHLY, FYNNEI. The length of the CDR3 is 16 residues. V was pared by 6 bases and J by 0 bases, with 8 bases of the junction left unmatched. The CDR3 DNA sequence: TGTGCCAGCAGGGGGGGAGGGACAGGGTACCAAGAGACCCAGTACTTC. Protein: CASRGGGTGYQETQYF.

The chain couples TRBV11-3 to TRBJ2-3; weak D call: TRBD2 (6 bases). Trimming pared 4 bases from V and 4 bases from J, leaving 18 bases between. CDR1 SGHNT and CDR2 YENEEA come from the germline V gene. The CDR3 extends over 16 amino acids. CDR3 sequence reads: CASSSGSPKVPDTQYF. The CDR3, as DNA: TGTGCCAGCAGCTCCGGGAGCCCCAAGGTCCCAGATACGCAGTATTTT.

The genes are TRBV10-2 and TRBJ1-1; 8 bases match TRBD1. Per germline, CDR1 WSHSY and CDR2 SAAADI. V was clipped by 5 bases and J by 2 bases; unmatched bases: 7. This CDR3 is 15 amino acids long. As DNA, the CDR3 is TGCGCCAGCAGTCGACAGGGGTGGGGCAACACTGAAGCTTTCTTT. Amino acids: CASSRQGWGNTEAFF.

The V and J genes are TRBV10-1 and TRBJ2-3, with 9 bases matching TRBD2. The length of the CDR3 is 14 residues. Germline loops: CDR1 WNHNN, CDR2 SYGVQD (reference sequence). The V and J ends lost 8 bases and 8 bases, in that order; junction bases with no gene match: 11. The CDR3 spells CASSTSGLGGTQYF. CDR3 DNA sequence: TGCGCCAGCTCAACTAGCGGGCTAGGCGGTACGCAGTATTTT.

The chain joins TRBV19 to TRBJ1-1; a possible D gene is TRBD1 (6 bases). The CDR3 covers 16 residues. Germline values: CDR1 LNHDA, CDR2 SQIVND (reference sequence). The V end lost 3 bases, the J end lost 0 bases, and 14 bases lay between the germline ends. CDR3 sequence: CASSIFRTEMNTEAFF. In DNA form, the CDR3 reads TGTGCCAGTAGTATCTTTCGGACAGAGATGAACACTGAAGCTTTCTTT.